These 9 T cell receptor beta chains were sequenced from one sample in a study of blood T cell repertoires in COVID-19. Using immunoSEQ multiplex PCR, the repertoire was profiled, and TCRdb retains in-frame clones only, with some absent. The sample gives about 260,000 clones, over 80% of which show up once; 3.1% is in the top ten. Specimen: PBMCs or T cells enriched from blood (not recorded which). These receptor sequences come from a woman in her thirties or forties who had been exposed to COVID-19.

This chain uses TRBV6-5 with TRBJ1-2; 9 bases map to TRBD1. The CDR3 consists of 15 residues. V dropped 6 bases and J dropped 6; count of bases not matched to a gene: 11. Germline V CDR1 and CDR2: MNHEY, SVGAGI. Here the CDR3 reads CASRQRFTGGDGYTF. The CDR3 DNA sequence: TGTGCCAGCAGACAGCGATTCACAGGGGGCGATGGCTACACCTTC.

This clone was detected only once. J is TRBJ1-4 and V is TRBV19; TRBD1 is a possible D gene (5 bases). The germline gives CDR1 LNHDA, CDR2 SQIVND (reference sequence). V was clipped by 7 bases and J by 2 bases, with 11 bases between them. This CDR3 region has 14 residues. CDR3 DNA sequence: TGTGCCAGTAACTTGGAGGGGACTAATGAAAAACTGTTTTTT. It codes for CASNLEGTNEKLFF.

To note about this clone: A read error may account for a junction end that differs from germline. The chain uses TRBV5-1 and TRBJ2-1; D perhaps matches TRBD1 (5 bases). The germline CDR1 and CDR2 sequences are SGHRS and YFSETQ. The CDR3 covers 16 residues. The CDR3 reads CASRPPGKNVYNEQFF. The DNA for the CDR3 is TGTGCCAGCAGACCGCCAGGGAAAAACGTCTACAATGAGCAGTTCTTC.

This clone was counted only a few times. The genes are TRBV19 and TRBJ2-7; the match to TRBD1 covers 8 bases. Germline V lookup: CDR1 LNHDA, CDR2 SQIVND (reference sequence). Trimming removed 1 base from V and 2 bases from J; junction bases left unmatched: 4. The CDR3 has 15 amino acids. The CDR3 bases are TGTGCCAGTAGTATAGCGGCAGGGGGCGCCTACGAGCAGTACTTC. Its translation is CASSIAAGGAYEQYF.

The chain combines TRBV7-9 with TRBJ1-1; the D is unclear. Germline V lookup: CDR1 SEHNR, CDR2 FQNEAQ (reference sequence). This CDR3 has 13 amino acids. Trimming cost V 7 bases and J 7 bases, with 16 bases left between them. The CDR3 DNA reads TGTGCCAGCATTTTCTTCGGGGATAGTGAAGCTTTCTTT. Translated: CASIFFGDSEAFF.

The J gene is TRBJ2-3, the V gene TRBV4-2; a weak D match, TRBD2 (5 bases). Deletions cut 1 base from V and 4 bases from J, with 9 bases between. The CDR3 consists of 14 residues. The germline V gene encodes CDR1 LGHNA and CDR2 YNFKEQ. The chain's CDR3 is CASSQGGGADTQYF. The CDR3 nucleotides are TGTGCCAGCAGCCAAGGTGGAGGAGCAGATACGCAGTATTTT.

The chain is built from TRBV11-3 and TRBJ1-1; D not resolved. Trimming pared 4 bases from V and 0 bases from J, leaving 12 bases between. CDR1 is SGHNT, CDR2 YENEEA, per germline. The CDR3 length is 15 residues. The CDR3: CASSSEGQMNTEAFF. Here the CDR3 DNA reads TGTGCCAGCAGCTCAGAGGGCCAAATGAACACTGAAGCTTTCTTT.

J is TRBJ1-1 and V is TRBV5-1; 10 nucleotides align to TRBD1. This CDR3 is built from 16 residues. Germline V gene lookup returns CDR1 SGHRS and CDR2 YFSETQ. The ends lost 4 bases at V and 6 bases at J; junction bases unmatched: 12. The CDR3 spells CASSQGEGTGVPEAFF. CDR3 bases: TGCGCCAGCAGCCAGGGGGAAGGGACAGGGGTCCCTGAAGCTTTCTTT.

This clone showed up many times. The chain recombines TRBV19 with TRBJ1-2, with D possibly matching TRBD1 (5 bases). The germline V gene has CDR1 LNHDA and CDR2 SQIVND (reference sequence). The CDR3 is made up of 15 amino acids. Deletions cut 7 bases from V and 2 bases from J, with 17 bases between. The CDR3 reads CASTPGQTRNYGYTF. DNA for the CDR3: TGTGCCAGTACCCCCGGACAAACGAGAAACTATGGCTACACCTTC. Supplemented by reference TRBV19 and TRBJ1-2, the full variable domain reads DGGITQSPKYLFRKEGQNVTLSCEQNLNHDAMYWYRQDPGQGLRLIYYSQIVNDFQKGDIAEGYSVSREKKESFPLTVTSAQKNPTAFYLCASTPGQTRNYGYTFGSGTRLTVV.